This TCR beta chain stems from a study of blood T cell repertoires in COVID-19. Study overall: Sources were T cells, B-cell-depleted T cells, or PBMCs; the material itself was cDNA or gDNA.

The J segment lost 10 bases and the V segment lost 5 bases, leaving 12 bases of the junction unmatched. CDR1 is SGHVS, CDR2 FNYEAQ, per germline. This CDR3 is built from 16 residues. This table comes from immunoSEQ multiplex PCR, and its TCRdb copy is limited to in-frame clones, with some not included. The table shows 30,000 to 45,000 clones, with approximately 90% occurring only once. The sample consisted of peripheral blood. V and J are TRBV7-6 and TRBJ1-6; TRBD1 matches at 9 bases. The TCR comes from a human donor in a cohort sampled during active COVID-19. The CDR3 loop reads CASSLSRQGGGSPLHF. The DNA for the CDR3 is TGTGCCAGCAGCCTATCCCGACAGGGGGGAGGCTCACCCCTCCACTTT.